The 15 T cell receptor beta chains given below trace back to one sample, sequenced in a study of T cell responses to AZD1222 COVID-19 vaccine. Profiled with immunoSEQ multiplex PCR; TCRdb holds only in-frame clones, not every one. The sample yields about 120,000 clones, around 87% seen once. This sample comprised peripheral blood, obtained on day 0 of AZD1222 vaccination. These receptors all come from an adult in good health.

CDR3 region: CASSQNRKGGGSSYEQYF. The CDR3 nucleotides read TGTGCCAGCAGCCAAAACCGGAAGGGGGGCGGTAGCTCCTACGAGCAGTACTTC. The rearrangement joins TRBV3-1 (or the pseudogene TRBV3-2) to TRBJ2-7; the D gene could be TRBD1 or TRBD2 (6 bases each). Trimming removed 2 bases at V and 0 bases at J, with 20 bases between. This CDR3 is 18 amino acids long. The germline V gene has CDR1 LGHDT and CDR2 YNNKEL (reference sequence).

Note on this clone: The sample contains more than one DNA sequence encoding this CDR3. CDR3 sequence: CASSFSGASSYNEQFF. The CDR3 bases are TGTGCCAGCAGTTTCTCAGGGGCCAGCTCCTACAATGAGCAGTTCTTC. The chain links TRBV28 to TRBJ2-1; D might be TRBD1 (6 bases). The CDR3 is 16 amino acids. V was cut by 3 bases and J by 0 bases, with 12 bases left in between. CDR1 is MDHEN and CDR2 is SYDVKM in the germline V gene.

The chain couples TRBV20-1 to TRBJ2-7; the match to TRBD2 covers 12 bases. Germline V CDR1 and CDR2: DFQATT, SNEGSKA (reference sequence). Trimming at V came to 3 bases and at J to 2 bases, leaving 17 bases not matched to a gene. CDR3 length: 19 residues. CDR3 in DNA: TGCAGTGCTAGTTTTACTTCCCCTAGCGGGGGGGGCAGGCCCTACGAGCAGTACTTC. This gives the protein CSASFTSPSGGGRPYEQYF.

This clone has more than one count but fewer than ten. The chain combines TRBV28 with TRBJ2-7; TRBD2 matches 11 bases. V was clipped by 5 bases and J by 7 bases; unmatched bases: 13. The V gene's germline CDR1 is MDHEN and CDR2 SYDVKM. The CDR3 length is 16 residues. The CDR3 loop reads CASSVRSLAGVGEQYF. The CDR3 nucleotides are TGTGCCAGCAGTGTGAGATCACTAGCGGGAGTGGGTGAGCAGTACTTC.

This clone has a handful of counts. The V gene is TRBV7-9, the J gene TRBJ1-1, with D possibly being TRBD1 (6 bases). The CDR3 runs to 15 residues. Trimming left V 0 bases short and J 2 bases short, with 10 bases between. CDR1 SEHNR and CDR2 FQNEAQ come from the germline V gene (reference sequence). The CDR3 loop is CASSLADSYNTEAFF. CDR3 nucleotides: TGTGCCAGCAGCTTAGCGGACAGCTATAACACTGAAGCTTTCTTT. Combining the CDR3 with reference TRBV7-9 and TRBJ1-1 gives the whole variable domain DTGVSQNPRHKITKRGQNVTFRCDPISEHNRLYWYRQTLGQGPEFLTYFQNEAQLEKSRLLSDRFSAERPKGSFSTLEIQRTEQGDSAMYLCASSLADSYNTEAFFGQGTRLTVV.

The chain uses TRBV4-3 and TRBJ2-5; D uncertain. V dropped 0 bases and J dropped 2 bases, with 10 bases sitting between them. The CDR3 extends over 15 amino acids. From germline, CDR1 is LGHNA and CDR2 YSLEER. In DNA, the CDR3 is TGCGCCAGCAGCCAAGAAAGGGCTACTCAAGAGACCCAGTACTTC. Amino acid sequence: CASSQERATQETQYF.

The chain has TRBV10-3 and TRBJ2-7; tentatively, D is TRBD1 (6 bases). The CDR3 is made up of 17 amino acids. Germline values: CDR1 ENHRY, CDR2 SYGVKD. V dropped 8 bases and J dropped 2 bases, with 25 bases sitting between them. Here the CDR3 reads CAIGSPGRGSRAYEQYF. CDR3 nucleotides: TGTGCCATCGGCTCCCCAGGTAGGGGGTCCCGGGCCTACGAGCAGTACTTC.

CDR3: CASSVGSGSFYNEQFF. In DNA, the CDR3 is TGTGCCAGCAGTGTGGGTAGCGGGAGCTTCTACAATGAGCAGTTCTTC. This chain links TRBV6-4 with TRBJ2-1, with 9 bases identical to TRBD2. The CDR3 sequence is 16 residues long. Trimming took 4 bases from V and 3 from J; bases not matched to a gene: 7. Germline CDR1 is MRHNA and CDR2 is SNTAGT.

J is TRBJ1-1 and V is TRBV24-1; TRBD1 might be the D (6 bases). The V gene lost 5 bases and the J gene lost 1 base, with 16 bases spanning the gap. The CDR3 is made up of 16 amino acids. CDR1 is KGHDR, CDR2 SFDVKD, per germline. CDR3 region: CATSGQSDSGNTEAFF. CDR3 DNA sequence: TGTGCCACCAGTGGCCAATCGGACAGCGGGAACACTGAAGCTTTCTTT.

The table lists this clone with a count of one. At one end, the junction sequence differs from germline, possibly due to a read error. This chain links TRBV19 with TRBJ2-1, with D perhaps TRBD1 (6 bases). Germline CDR1 reads LNHDA; CDR2 reads SQIVND (reference sequence). The CDR3 covers 15 residues. The CDR3 region is CASSLNGDNLHLWVF. For the CDR3, the DNA is TGTGCCAGTAGCTTAAATGGGGACAATCTTCACCTGTGGGTCTTC.

The chain joins TRBV5-1 to TRBJ2-7; D unresolved. Deletions cut 5 bases from V and 3 bases from J, with 15 bases between. Germline V gives CDR1 SGHRS, CDR2 YFSETQ. The length of the CDR3 is 14 residues. The CDR3, as DNA: TGCGCCAGCAGGCTGGACGCCGCCAACTACGAGCAGTACTTC. Residues: CASRLDAANYEQYF.

This chain links TRBV29-1 with TRBJ2-4, with D perhaps matching TRBD1 or TRBD2 (5 bases each). Germline lookup yields CDR1 SQVTM and CDR2 ANQGSEA. The length of the CDR3 is 11 residues. V shed 7 bases and J shed 5 bases, with 9 bases lying between them. CDR3 nucleotides: TGCAGCGCCGGGACGGAAAACATTCAGTACTTC. As protein: CSAGTENIQYF.

The chain is built from TRBV6-5 and TRBJ1-2; TRBD1 matches at 7 bases. V shed 8 bases and J 8 bases; nucleotides not matched to a gene: 14. The CDR3 length is 14 residues. The germline V gene has CDR1 MNHEY and CDR2 SVGAGI. The CDR3 spells CASAIQGGLEGYTF. In DNA form, the CDR3 reads TGTGCCAGCGCGATCCAGGGGGGCCTGGAGGGCTACACCTTC.

This chain joins TRBV4-2 and TRBJ1-1; TRBD1 might be the D (5 bases). CDR1 and CDR2 (germline): LGHNA, YNFKEQ. Trimming took 0 bases from V and 10 from J, leaving 12 bases between them. The CDR3 contains 13 residues. CDR3 coding DNA: TGTGCCAGCAGCCAAGAAGCCAGGGCCCTAGCTTTCTTT. Translated, it gives CASSQEARALAFF.

This clone was counted a few times. The chain carries TRBV11-2 and TRBJ1-3, with D possibly TRBD1 on 6 matching bases. Trimming took 3 bases from V and 8 from J, leaving 8 bases between them. The CDR3 runs to 12 residues. Looked up from germline, CDR1 is SGHAT and CDR2 is FQNNGV. CDR3 DNA: TGTGCCAGCAGCTTCAACAGGGACACCATATATTTT. As protein: CASSFNRDTIYF.